The next 31 T cell receptor beta chains were all read from a single sample in a study of vaccination and CD4 T cells after COVID-19. For these receptors, no antigen is known. The study sequenced cultured CD4+ T cell DNA using the Oncomine TCR Beta short-read assay. TCRdb analysed the PCR reads with MiXCR anew, one entry per CDR3 protein. The repertoire holds some 15,000 distinct CDR3 sequences, with 52% as singletons. The treatment here: approximately 9-day PBMC culture with coronavirus spike peptide pools or control peptides (ViraFEST assay). Sequencing was carried out using CD4+ T cells from blood, cultured in vitro. The receptors derive from a human donor who had recovered from COVID-19.

The chain is built from TRBV21-1 and TRBJ1-2; whether TRBD1, the table's D call, matches the DNA was not checked. TRBV21-1 is given as a pseudogene. The CDR3 is made up of 15 amino acids. The CDR3 is CASSSRQGANYGYTF. The CDR3, as DNA: TGTGCCAGCAGCTCAAGACAGGGGGCTAACTATGGCTACACCTTC.

This chain connects TRBV5-1 to TRBJ2-5; D may be TRBD1 or TRBD2 (5 bases each). The germline V gene encodes CDR1 SGHRS and CDR2 YFSETQ. Trimming pared 5 bases from V and 2 bases from J, leaving 10 bases between. The CDR3 is 13 residues long. The CDR3 sequence is CASSRGQQETQYF. For the CDR3, the DNA is TGCGCCAGCAGTCGGGGCCAACAAGAGACCCAGTACTTC.

The chain combines TRBV20-1 with TRBJ2-2, with 11 positions matching TRBD2. Per germline, CDR1 DFQATT and CDR2 SNEGSKA (reference sequence). This CDR3 contains 14 residues. V was clipped by 4 bases and J by 7 bases; unmatched bases: 5. CDR3 sequence: CSATLAGAGGELFF. CDR3 sequence (DNA): TGCAGTGCTACACTAGCGGGAGCGGGCGGGGAGCTGTTTTTT.

This clonotype was counted only a few times. The chain has TRBV30 and TRBJ1-2; a weak D match, TRBD1 (6 bases). Trimming took 2 bases from V and 6 from J, leaving 13 bases between them. CDR1 is GTSNPN and CDR2 is SVGIG in the germline V gene (reference sequence). The CDR3 consists of 13 residues. CDR3 DNA sequence: TGTGCCTGGAGTCCCGGGACAATGAATGGCTACACCTTC. Its protein is CAWSPGTMNGYTF.

In its sample, this clonotype is medium-sized. For the CDR3, the DNA is TGCGCCAGCAGTGAATCGGGGGGGGCTACTGAGCAGTTCTTC. Its protein product is CASSESGGATEQFF. The chain couples TRBV10-1 to TRBJ2-1; 8 bases line up with TRBD2. J gave up 9 bases and V 3 bases, and 7 bases lay outside the gene matches. This CDR3 is built from 14 residues. Per the germline V gene, CDR1 is WNHNN and CDR2 is SYGVQD (reference sequence).

The DNA for the CDR3 is TGCGCCAGCAGTGAGCGGGAGCGTAATAGCAATCAGCCCCAGCATTTT. Its translation: CASSERERNSNQPQHF. The chain has TRBV10-1 and TRBJ1-5; D is undetermined. There are 16 residues in the CDR3. The germline CDR1 and CDR2 sequences are WNHNN and SYGVQD (reference sequence). The germline V and J ends were trimmed by 2 bases and 0 bases, with 11 bases remaining between them.

Here the CDR3 DNA reads TGTGCCAGCAGGAACAGGGAATGGCACACTGAAGCTTTCTTT. It is translated as CASRNREWHTEAFF. The V gene is TRBV6-2 or TRBV6-3, the J gene TRBJ1-1, with D perhaps matching TRBD1 (6 bases). The CDR3 spans 14 residues. Trimming took off 6 bases at V and 3 bases at J, with 14 bases between the two ends. Germline V lookup: CDR1 MNHEY, CDR2 SVGEGT.

This clonotype showed up just once. This rearrangement joins TRBV11-3 to TRBJ1-1, with D possibly TRBD1 on 5 matching bases. V was cut by 5 bases and J by 11 bases, with 18 bases left in between. The CDR3 spans 13 residues. Germline V gene sequence: CDR1 SGHNT, CDR2 YENEEA. This chain's CDR3 is CASSPNRLRDAFF. CDR3 DNA sequence: TGTGCCAGCAGCCCTAATCGTCTCAGGGACGCTTTCTTT.

The chain links TRBV11-1 to TRBJ1-2; tentative D call: TRBD1 (5 bases). Trimming pared 3 bases from V and 7 bases from J, leaving 9 bases between. Germline CDR1 reads SGHAT; CDR2 reads FQDESV (reference sequence). The CDR3 has 12 amino acids. As DNA, the CDR3 is TGTGCCAGCAGCTTGGAGGGACGTGGCTACACCTTC. Amino acids: CASSLEGRGYTF.

This clonotype was observed a few times. The chain is built from TRBV2 and TRBJ1-2; D possibly corresponds to TRBD1 (5 bases). The CDR3 contains 15 residues. V dropped 2 bases and J dropped 8 bases, with 18 bases sitting between them. In germline, CDR1 is SNHLY, CDR2 FYNNEI. The CDR3 DNA follows: TGTGCCAGCAGTGAACGGTCCGGAGAGGGGAGGGGCTACACCTTC. Its protein product is CASSERSGEGRGYTF.

The gene calls are TRBV7-9 and TRBJ1-2; D is unresolved. The germline CDR1 and CDR2 sequences are SEHNR and FQNEAQ (reference sequence). V was cut by 1 base and J by 2 bases, with 5 bases left in between. CDR3 size: 13 residues. Here the CDR3 DNA reads TGTGCCAGCAGCTTAGTCGAAAACTATGGCTACACCTTC. It encodes CASSLVENYGYTF.

The gene calls are TRBV5-1 and TRBJ2-7; 8 bases are shared with TRBD2. Germline V gives CDR1 SGHRS, CDR2 YFSETQ. Trimming cost V 2 bases and J 0 bases; bases outside gene matches: 1. This CDR3 spans 14 amino acids. CDR3 DNA sequence: TGCGCCAGCAGCTTAGGGACTAGCTCCTACGAGCAGTACTTC. Translating gives CASSLGTSSYEQYF.

The genes are TRBV7-3 and TRBJ2-1, with 7 bases fitting TRBD2. The germline gives CDR1 SGHTA, CDR2 FQGTGA. V shed 3 bases and J 4 bases; nucleotides not matched to a gene: 12. CDR3 size: 17 residues. The CDR3 protein is CASSLAPGGRGYNEQFF. The CDR3 DNA reads as TGTGCCAGCAGCTTGGCCCCCGGCGGGAGAGGGTACAATGAGCAGTTCTTC.

The chain couples TRBV5-1 to TRBJ1-1, with TRBD1 matching 8 bases. The CDR3 sequence is 15 residues long. V trimming: 3 bases; J trimming: 0 bases; junction bases outside the gene matches: 4. CDR1 and CDR2 from the germline V gene are SGHRS and YFSETQ. This chain's CDR3 is CASSSQTGVNTEAFF. In nucleotides, the CDR3 is TGCGCCAGCAGCTCGCAGACAGGGGTGAACACTGAAGCTTTCTTT. Together with reference TRBV5-1 and TRBJ1-1, the CDR3 gives the full variable domain: KAGVTQTPRYLIKTRGQQVTLSCSPISGHRSVSWYQQTPGQGLQFLFEYFSETQRNKGNFPGRFSGRQFSNSRSEMNVSTLELGDSALYLCASSSQTGVNTEAFFGQGTRLTVV.

J is TRBJ1-2 and V is TRBV12-3 or TRBV12-4, with 7 bases aligning to TRBD1. The CDR3 is 12 residues long. The V segment lost 5 bases and the J segment 3 bases; nucleotides outside the gene matches: 0. CDR3 loop: CASSQGDYGYTF. The CDR3 DNA follows: TGTGCCAGCAGTCAGGGGGACTATGGCTACACCTTC.

Only a few counts were recorded for this clonotype. The gene calls are TRBV19 and TRBJ1-4; D unclear. There are 14 residues in the CDR3. Germline V CDR1 and CDR2: LNHDA, SQIVND (reference sequence). Trimming cost V 6 bases and J 5 bases, with 13 bases left between them. Here the CDR3 DNA reads TGTGCCAGTAGGGGCGAGGCGGAGAATGAAAAACTGTTTTTT. Translation gives CASRGEAENEKLFF.

This clonotype has just a few counts. This rearrangement joins TRBV12-3 or TRBV12-4 to TRBJ2-3; tentatively, D is TRBD2 (5 bases). V shed 0 bases and J shed 1 base, with 5 bases lying between them. The CDR3 is made up of 14 amino acids. CDR3 protein: CASSLASGTDTQYF. The CDR3 DNA reads as TGTGCCAGCAGTTTAGCTAGCGGCACAGATACGCAGTATTTT.

This clonotype was seen more than once but under ten times. The chain combines TRBV30 with TRBJ1-5; D is possibly TRBD1 (6 bases). From germline, CDR1 is GTSNPN and CDR2 SVGIG (reference sequence). With 3 bases removed from V and 9 bases from J, the gap between germline ends came to 18 bases. CDR3 length: 14 amino acids. DNA for the CDR3: TGTGCCTGGAGAGGGGGAGTGGCCGGTGGGCCCCAGCATTTT. It translates to CAWRGGVAGGPQHF. Drawing the rest from reference TRBV30 and TRBJ1-5, the complete variable domain is SQTIHQWPATLVQPVGSPLSLECTVEGTSNPNLYWYRQAAGRGLQLLFYSVGIGQISSEVPQNLSASRPQDRQFILSSKKLLLSDSGFYLCAWRGGVAGGPQHFGDGTRLSIL.

This clonotype was observed a few times. This chain connects TRBV21-1 to TRBJ1-6. TRBV21-1 is labeled a pseudogene. This CDR3 spans 13 amino acids. CDR3 DNA sequence: TGTGCCAGCAGCAAAGTCACAAGTTCACCCCTCCACTTT. It specifies CASSKVTSSPLHF.

The V call is TRBV12-3 or TRBV12-4, the J call TRBJ1-2; D is undetermined. Trimming took 6 bases from V and 4 from J, leaving 9 bases between them. The CDR3 is made up of 12 amino acids. DNA for the CDR3: TGTGCCAGCAGCCGAAACCCCTATGGCTACACCTTC. Protein sequence: CASSRNPYGYTF.

The chain joins TRBV7-9 to TRBJ2-1; D assignment may be TRBD1 or TRBD2 (5 bases each). V was trimmed by 5 bases and J by 9 bases, leaving 17 bases between them. The CDR3 extends over 14 amino acids. The germline CDR1 and CDR2 sequences are SEHNR and FQNEAQ (reference sequence). Here the CDR3 DNA reads TGTGCCAGCAGCAGCGGACACCGACGGAGTGAGCAGTTCTTC. Translation gives CASSSGHRRSEQFF.

This clonotype was seen only a few times. CDR3: CASSSGTVSYEQYF. The CDR3 bases are TGTGCCAGTTCTTCCGGGACAGTCTCCTACGAGCAGTACTTC. This chain joins TRBV7-8 and TRBJ2-7, with 7 bases aligning to TRBD1. With 9 bases clipped from V and 0 bases from J, the junction kept 8 bases outside the gene matches. CDR3 length: 14 amino acids. CDR1 and CDR2 (germline): SGHVS, FQNEAQ.

This rearrangement joins TRBV4-1 to TRBJ2-2; D might be TRBD2 (5 bases). CDR3 length equals 17 residues. V was clipped by 3 bases and J by 2 bases, with 16 bases between them. Germline V lookup: CDR1 MGHRA, CDR2 YSYEKL. This CDR3 reads CASSHKRASSNTGELFF. The CDR3 DNA reads as TGCGCCAGCAGCCACAAAAGGGCTAGCAGCAACACCGGGGAGCTGTTTTTT.

This clonotype came up a few times. The chain uses TRBV20-1 and TRBJ2-5; D is tentatively TRBD1 or TRBD2 (6 bases each). This CDR3 has 17 residues. With 0 bases removed from V and 0 bases from J, the gap between germline ends came to 17 bases. Germline CDR1 reads DFQATT; CDR2 reads SNEGSKA (reference sequence). CDR3 in amino acids: CSARDQGIAAHQETQYF. The DNA of the CDR3 is TGCAGTGCTAGAGATCAGGGGATAGCGGCCCACCAAGAGACCCAGTACTTC.

The genes are TRBV28 and TRBJ1-2; D remains ambiguous. CDR3 length: 12 amino acids. Trimming left V 5 bases short and J 5 bases short, with 9 bases between. CDR1 and CDR2 (germline): MDHEN, SYDVKM. CDR3 sequence: CASSGMGYGYTF. For the CDR3, the DNA is TGTGCCAGCAGTGGTATGGGATATGGCTACACCTTC.

This clonotype was counted only a few times. CDR3 loop: CASSLGTGTSGEQYF. The DNA for the CDR3 is TGTGCCAGCAGCTTAGGGACCGGGACCTCAGGCGAGCAGTACTTC. This chain connects TRBV11-3 to TRBJ2-7; D possibly matches TRBD1 or TRBD2 (5 bases each). Trimming stripped 1 base from V and 6 bases from J, with 16 bases between. CDR1 SGHNT and CDR2 YENEEA come from the germline V gene. The CDR3 totals 15 residues. The variable domain in full, with the rest retrieved from reference TRBV11-3 and TRBJ2-7, is EAGVVQSPRYKIIEKKQPVAFWCNPISGHNTLYWYLQNLGQGPELLIRYENEEAVDDSQLPKDRFSAERLKGVDSTLKIQPAELGDSAVYLCASSLGTGTSGEQYFGPGTRLTVT.

The chain recombines TRBV6-1 with TRBJ1-1; D is perhaps TRBD1 (5 bases). CDR1 is MNHNS and CDR2 is SASEGT in the germline V gene. Trimming removed 6 bases at V and 3 bases at J, with 17 bases between. The CDR3 has 15 residues. CDR3 bases: TGTGCCAGCAGCTTGAACACCCCGGGGCACACTGAAGCTTTCTTT. Residues: CASSLNTPGHTEAFF.

The J gene is TRBJ2-7, the V gene TRBV30, with 9 positions matching TRBD2. V gave up 4 bases and J gave up 2 bases; unmatched junction bases: 6. Germline assignment: CDR1 GTSNPN and CDR2 SVGIG (reference sequence). CDR3 length: 14 residues. CDR3 sequence: CAWTRGGRAYEQYF. DNA for the CDR3: TGTGCCTGGACGAGGGGCGGGAGGGCCTACGAGCAGTACTTC.

This clonotype was picked up a small number of times. CDR3 sequence (DNA): TGCGCCAGCACCCCCACTAGACGGCGGGGCACAGATACGCAGTATTTT. Translating gives CASTPTRRRGTDTQYF. The V call is TRBV10-2, the J call TRBJ2-3, with TRBD2 as a possible D gene (5 bases). The CDR3 totals 16 residues. The germline V gene encodes CDR1 WSHSY and CDR2 SAAADI. Between the trimmed V and J ends, which lost 7 bases and 1 base, there was a span of 18 bases.

The chain has TRBV19 and TRBJ1-5; D is ambiguous. Germline assignment: CDR1 LNHDA and CDR2 SQIVND (reference sequence). V gave up 0 bases and J gave up 4 bases, with 16 bases separating them. The CDR3 sequence is 17 residues long. The CDR3 sequence is CASSIDTRETRNQPQHF. CDR3 coding DNA: TGTGCCAGTAGTATAGATACGCGGGAAACCCGAAATCAGCCCCAGCATTTT.

The rearrangement joins TRBV6-1 to TRBJ1-4; unclear D gene. The germline V gene encodes CDR1 MNHNS and CDR2 SASEGT. Deletions cut 8 bases from V and 2 bases from J, with 9 bases between. This CDR3 has 13 residues. CDR3 nucleotides: TGTGCCAGCTCATATTCGACTAATGAAAAACTGTTTTTT. Protein product: CASSYSTNEKLFF.